These 18 T cell receptor beta chains came from one sample sequenced in a study of blood T cell repertoires in COVID-19. TCRdb keeps only in-frame clones here, not all; method: immunoSEQ multiplex PCR. The sample carries about 320,000 clones, around four fifths recorded once. Sequencing used peripheral blood. Source of these receptors: a woman in her forties or fifties with acute or convalescent COVID-19.

The chain employs TRBV3-1 (or the pseudogene TRBV3-2) and TRBJ2-5; 8 nucleotides line up with TRBD2. Per the germline V gene, CDR1 is LGHDT and CDR2 is YNNKEL (reference sequence). The CDR3 is 15 amino acids. V dropped 1 base and J dropped 1; count of bases not matched to a gene: 2. The CDR3 sequence is CASSQGSGAQETQYF. In nucleotides, the CDR3 is TGTGCCAGCAGCCAAGGTAGCGGGGCCCAAGAGACCCAGTACTTC.

The gene calls are TRBV6-5 and TRBJ1-6; TRBD1 matches 11 bases. The ends lost 7 bases at V and 8 bases at J; junction bases unmatched: 1. The CDR3 spans 13 residues. CDR1 is MNHEY, CDR2 SVGAGI, per germline. CDR3 coding DNA: TGTGCCAGCACGGACAGGGGGCATTCACCCCTCCACTTT. As protein: CASTDRGHSPLHF.

CDR3 sequence: CASGRTGAETQYF. CDR3 nucleotide sequence: TGTGCTAGTGGCAGGACAGGAGCAGAGACCCAGTACTTC. The chain has TRBV12-5 and TRBJ2-5, with 7 bases identical to TRBD1. CDR3 size: 13 residues. The germline V gene encodes CDR1 LGHNT and CDR2 FRNRAP. V lost 6 bases and J lost 4; bases outside the gene matches: 5.

V and J are TRBV5-6 and TRBJ2-7, with 7 bases matching TRBD1. The CDR3 has 14 amino acids. Germline CDR1 reads SGHDT; CDR2 reads YYEEEE. The junction had 3 bases not matched to a gene; V was cut back by 1 base and J by 2 bases. Written as DNA, the CDR3 is TGTGCCAGCAGCTTGACAGGGGAAACCTACGAGCAGTACGTC. This encodes CASSLTGETYEQYV.

The V gene is TRBV5-1, the J gene TRBJ2-5; 12 bases line up with TRBD2. The V gene end was trimmed by 4 bases and the J gene end by 4 bases; junction bases not matched to a gene: 11. Germline values: CDR1 SGHRS, CDR2 YFSETQ. The CDR3 spans 17 residues. This CDR3 is CASSPPPSGGAGETQYF. For the CDR3, the DNA is TGCGCCAGCAGCCCCCCGCCTAGCGGGGGGGCCGGAGAGACCCAGTACTTC.

V and J are TRBV15 and TRBJ1-3; D is undetermined. This CDR3 comprises 18 residues. V lost 4 bases and J lost 1, with 20 bases in between. CDR1 and CDR2 (germline): LNHNV, YYDKDF (reference sequence). CDR3 sequence: CATSTNPAGPVSGNTIYF. Written as DNA, the CDR3 is TGTGCCACCAGCACAAACCCTGCAGGCCCTGTTTCTGGAAACACCATATATTTT.

CDR3 bases: TGTGCCTGGAGTGTACAGGGCGATGAAAAACTGTTTTTT. It translates to CAWSVQGDEKLFF. This sequence joins TRBV30 and TRBJ1-4; D possibly corresponds to TRBD1 (6 bases). The CDR3 runs to 13 residues. Trimming removed 0 bases at V and 6 bases at J, with 8 bases between. CDR1 and CDR2 from the germline V gene are GTSNPN and SVGIG (reference sequence).

The chain couples TRBV6-5 to TRBJ1-5, with no clear D. Germline V lookup: CDR1 MNHEY, CDR2 SVGAGI. V lost 6 bases to trimming and J lost 4 bases, with 10 bases between them. This CDR3 comprises 13 residues. CDR3 nucleotide sequence: TGTGCCAGCAGCCGCTCAGGTAATCAGCCCCAGCATTTT. Protein: CASSRSGNQPQHF.

V usage is TRBV11-2 and J usage is TRBJ1-1; the match to TRBD1 covers 10 bases. Germline V gives CDR1 SGHAT, CDR2 FQNNGV. The CDR3 covers 18 residues. V trimming: 0 bases; J trimming: 3 bases; junction bases outside the gene matches: 10. The CDR3, as DNA: TGTGCCAGCAGCTTAGATGGGGACAGGGGAAGGACGGACACTGAAGCTTTCTTT. Translated, it gives CASSLDGDRGRTDTEAFF.

A word on this clone: At the DNA level, this CDR3 is encoded by other sequences in the same sample as well. The rearrangement uses TRBV27 and TRBJ1-1; D remains unclear. The V end was cut by 3 bases, the J end by 1 base, with 6 bases between. Germline-derived CDR1 and CDR2 are MNHEY and SMNVEV (reference sequence). CDR3 length: 13 amino acids. The CDR3 sequence is CASSFRRNTEAFF. CDR3 in DNA: TGTGCCAGCAGTTTCCGGAGGAACACTGAAGCTTTCTTT.

V is TRBV7-6 and J is TRBJ2-7; 11 bases agree with TRBD2. The CDR3 runs 15 residues. Unmatched junction bases numbered 5, after V lost 5 bases and J lost 2 bases. Germline-derived CDR1 and CDR2 are SGHVS and FNYEAQ. In DNA, the CDR3 is TGTGCCAGCAGCCCTCTAGCGGGAGGTCCCTACGAGCAGTACTTC. This translates into CASSPLAGGPYEQYF.

V gene TRBV5-1 combines with J gene TRBJ2-1; 9 bases match TRBD2. V shed 4 bases and J 4 bases; nucleotides not matched to a gene: 9. The CDR3 spans 16 residues. Germline CDR1 and CDR2: SGHRS and YFSETQ. The CDR3 DNA sequence: TGCGCCAGCAGCCTGGGGCCTAGCGGGGCATACAATGAGCAGTTCTTC. It specifies CASSLGPSGAYNEQFF. Full variable domain (rest looked up from reference TRBV5-1 and TRBJ2-1): KAGVTQTPRYLIKTRGQQVTLSCSPISGHRSVSWYQQTPGQGLQFLFEYFSETQRNKGNFPGRFSGRQFSNSRSEMNVSTLELGDSALYLCASSLGPSGAYNEQFFGPGTRLTVL.

This chain uses TRBV6-4 with TRBJ1-6; TRBD1 matches 7 bases. Germline V gene sequence: CDR1 MRHNA, CDR2 SNTAGT. V lost 7 bases to trimming and J lost 7 bases; unmatched junction nucleotides: 4. The CDR3 extends over 13 amino acids. This CDR3 is CASKQGNNSPLHF. CDR3 DNA: TGTGCCAGCAAACAGGGGAACAATTCACCCCTCCACTTT.

The V and J genes are TRBV3-1 (or the pseudogene TRBV3-2) and TRBJ2-1, with 10 bases aligning to TRBD2. J gave up 10 bases and V 4 bases, and 4 bases lay outside the gene matches. Germline CDR1 is LGHDT and CDR2 is YNNKEL (reference sequence). The CDR3 is 13 amino acids. Written as DNA, the CDR3 is TGTGCCAGCAGCCTCTTAGCGGGAGGCGAGCAGTTCTTC. Translated: CASSLLAGGEQFF.

V is TRBV28 and J is TRBJ1-1; 8 nucleotides align to TRBD1. V shed 1 base, J shed 5 bases, and the junction held 6 bases outside the gene matches. CDR1 and CDR2 from the germline V gene are MDHEN and SYDVKM. The CDR3 runs 15 residues. The CDR3 region is CASSLSGRGRTEAFF. Written as DNA, the CDR3 is TGTGCCAGCAGTTTATCGGGCAGGGGGCGGACTGAAGCTTTCTTT.

The chain combines TRBV6-5 with TRBJ1-2; 11 bases align to TRBD1. This CDR3 spans 15 amino acids. The V segment lost 5 bases and the J segment 6 bases; nucleotides outside the gene matches: 8. CDR1 is MNHEY and CDR2 is SVGAGI in the germline V gene. The CDR3 coding sequence is TGTGCCAGCAGTCGCCGGACAGGGGGCGGGCATGGCTACACCTTC. It specifies CASSRRTGGGHGYTF.

This clone was observed a single time. The chain has TRBV29-1 and TRBJ2-4; D might be TRBD2 (7 bases). The V gene's germline CDR1 is SQVTM and CDR2 ANQGSEA. Trimming shortened V by 6 bases and J by 6 bases, and 18 bases separated the two germline ends. The length of the CDR3 is 14 residues. The CDR3 nucleotides are TGCAGCGTGGGCGGGGGAGAGGGGGTAAACATTCAGTACTTC. Protein sequence: CSVGGGEGVNIQYF.

This chain connects TRBV19 to TRBJ1-2, with D perhaps TRBD1 (6 bases). Trimming pared 3 bases from V and 6 bases from J, leaving 17 bases between. CDR3 length: 15 residues. Germline V gene lookup returns CDR1 LNHDA and CDR2 SQIVND (reference sequence). The chain's CDR3 is CASSIQARGVHGYTF. The CDR3 region has the DNA TGTGCCAGTAGTATCCAGGCCAGGGGAGTCCATGGCTACACCTTC.